This TCR beta chain was captured in a study of blood T cell repertoires in COVID-19. Looking at the study overall: Whether acute or convalescent, the COVID-19 samples came from the United States, Italy and Spain. T cells, B-cell-depleted T cells, or PBMCs provided the cDNA or gDNA that served as material.

Profiled with immunoSEQ multiplex PCR; TCRdb holds only in-frame clones, not every one. The sample has 190,000 or so clones, approximately 84% seen once; the top ten hold about 6.9%. Sequencing was carried out using peripheral blood. The receptor was isolated from a human donor with acute or convalescent COVID-19. The donor label of this sample is uncertain.

The CDR3 sequence: CASTGTGSYGYTF. CDR3 sequence (DNA): TGTGCCAGCACTGGGACAGGATCCTATGGCTACACCTTC. This chain uses TRBV6-5 with TRBJ1-2, with 8 bases matching TRBD1. CDR3 length: 13 residues. Germline V CDR1 and CDR2: MNHEY, SVGAGI. With V trimmed by 7 bases and J by 4 bases, 5 bases remained unmatched.